Listed below are T cell receptor beta chains from one sample, sequenced in a study of cytomegalovirus exposure and HLA in healthy donors. Sequencing was performed with immunoSEQ multiplex PCR; in TCRdb, only in-frame clones are kept and a portion is missing. Of some 130,000 clones detected, 75% to 85% appear once; the ten largest clones hold 2%. The sequencing input was PBMCs. These TCRs come from a young man in good health and CMV-seronegative. The CDR3 runs from the conserved cysteine through the conserved F or W. The order of the fields is clone size, J gene, D gene, V gene, CDR3 protein, CDR3 DNA. A D gene is named only where the DNA matches it firmly. Not every row has a clone size; where given, it reads once, few, many or a size class.

NA	TRBJ2-6	TRBD1	TRBV7-3	CASSTGVNSGANVLTF	TGTGCCAGTTCGACAGGGGTTAATTCTGGGGCCAACGTCCTGACTTTC
once	TRBJ2-6	TRBD2	TRBV4-1	CASSQDGPREGRLGANVLTF	TGCGCCAGCAGCCAAGATGGTCCACGGGAGGGCCGCCTTGGGGCCAACGTCCTGACTTTC
NA	TRBJ2-1	NA	TRBV19	CASSTNQGRSYNEQFF	TGTGCCAGTAGTACTAACCAAGGGAGGTCCTACAATGAGCAGTTCTTC
NA	TRBJ2-3	TRBD1	TRBV19	CASTGDRVDTQYF	TGTGCCAGTACCGGAGACAGGGTTGATACGCAGTATTTT
NA	TRBJ2-1	TRBD2	TRBV29-1	CSVGGLVVEQFF	TGCAGCGTGGGTGGACTAGTGGTTGAGCAGTTCTTC
NA	TRBJ2-1	TRBD1	TRBV28	CASSLGGTGGKNEQFF	TGTGCCAGCAGTTTAGGGGGGACAGGGGGCAAGAATGAGCAGTTCTTC
once	TRBJ1-1	NA	TRBV7-3	CASSTYPGLNTEAFF	TGTGCCAGCAGCACATATCCAGGGTTGAACACTGAAGCTTTCTTT
NA	TRBJ1-6	NA	TRBV6-6	CASSYEQGSRNSPLHF	TGTGCCAGCAGTTACGAGCAGGGGTCGCGAAATTCACCCCTCCACTTT
NA	TRBJ2-1	TRBD2	TRBV19	CASSLAGEFGEQFF	TGTGCCAGTAGTCTAGCGGGAGAGTTCGGTGAGCAGTTCTTC
NA	TRBJ2-1	TRBD2	TRBV4-2	CASSQGGGSLNEQFF	TGTGCCAGCAGCCAAGGGGGCGGGAGCTTGAATGAGCAGTTCTTC
NA	TRBJ2-2	TRBD1	TRBV7-3	CASRLDRANTGELFF	TGTGCCAGCAGACTAGACAGGGCGAACACCGGGGAGCTGTTTTTT
NA	TRBJ2-7	NA	TRBV15	CATSKGGSDVGEQYF	TGTGCCACCAGCAAAGGCGGGTCGGATGTGGGGGAGCAGTACTTC
few	TRBJ1-2	NA	TRBV9	CASSVTGDYGYTF	TGTGCCAGCAGCGTAACAGGCGACTATGGCTACACCTTC
NA	TRBJ1-3	NA	TRBV7-9	CASSSGSGNTIYF	TGTGCCAGCTCTTCGGGCTCTGGAAACACCATATATTTT
few	TRBJ1-4	TRBD1	TRBV5-1	CASSSDRGRGEKLFF	TGCGCCAGCAGCTCTGACAGGGGGCGCGGGGAAAAACTGTTTTTT
NA	TRBJ1-1	NA	TRBV14	CASSQGRRSTGNTEAFF	TGTGCCAGCAGCCAAGGGAGGAGATCGACAGGGAACACTGAAGCTTTCTTT
NA	TRBJ2-2	TRBD2	TRBV7-9	CASSPGGPIPTGELFF	TGTGCCAGCAGCCCGGGGGGGCCCATCCCCACCGGGGAGCTGTTTTTT
NA	TRBJ2-1	NA	TRBV5-4	CASRRDALASYNEQFF	TGTGCCAGCAGAAGAGATGCACTAGCTTCCTACAATGAGCAGTTCTTC
NA	TRBJ2-1	TRBD2	TRBV27	CASSVTSGAYNEQFF	TGTGCCAGCAGTGTCACTAGCGGAGCGTACAATGAGCAGTTCTTC
NA	TRBJ2-1	NA	TRBV5-5	CASSRDSSSSYNEQFF	TGTGCCAGCAGCAGGGACTCCTCGAGCTCCTACAATGAGCAGTTCTTC
once	TRBJ2-7	NA	TRBV7-6	CASSRGTPYEQYF	TGTGCCAGCAGCCGGGGGACCCCCTACGAGCAGTACTTC
NA	TRBJ2-7	TRBD2	TRBV7-2	CASSLLAGSQYEQYF	TGTGCCAGCAGTTTACTAGCGGGGAGTCAGTACGAGCAGTACTTC
few	TRBJ2-7	NA	TRBV5-4	CASSQDPPGSSYEQYF	TGCGCCAGCAGCCAAGATCCGCCTGGCTCCTCCTACGAGCAGTACTTC
NA	TRBJ2-3	NA	TRBV5-4	CASSPYKAQGKTRTDTQYF	TGTGCCAGCAGCCCCTACAAAGCTCAGGGGAAAACGAGGACAGATACGCAGTATTTT
NA	TRBJ2-1	NA	TRBV13	CASSSTRRVVDEQFF	TGTGCCAGCAGCTCGACTCGTCGGGTTGTGGATGAGCAGTTCTTC
NA	TRBJ1-2	NA	TRBV11-1	CASSHGAGAYGYTF	TGTGCCAGCAGCCACGGGGCAGGGGCCTATGGCTACACCTTC
NA	TRBJ2-7	NA	TRBV9	CASSVAGAYEQYF	TGTGCCAGCAGCGTAGCCGGGGCCTACGAGCAGTACTTC
NA	TRBJ2-3	NA	TRBV11-2	CASSLVGGTTTDTQYF	TGTGCCAGCAGCTTAGTGGGCGGGACCACCACAGATACGCAGTATTTT
few	TRBJ1-4	TRBD1	TRBV6-4	CARQGNEKLFF	TGTGCCCGACAGGGTAACGAAAAACTGTTTTTT
once	TRBJ2-1	TRBD2	TRBV4-2	CASSREAGGVLYNEQFF	TGTGCCAGCAGCCGAGAAGCGGGAGGGGTACTGTACAATGAGCAGTTCTTC
NA	TRBJ1-6	TRBD1	TRBV5-4	CASSLQGPLGSPLHF	TGTGCCAGCAGCTTACAGGGGCCATTGGGTTCACCCCTCCACTTT
NA	TRBJ2-5	TRBD1	TRBV9	CASSVAHINRGCKETQYF	TGTGCCAGCAGCGTAGCTCACATTAACAGGGGGTGTAAGGAGACCCAGTACTTC
NA	TRBJ2-5	NA	TRBV21-1	CASSKAQVHF	TGTGCCAGCAGCAAAGCGCAGGTGCACTTC
NA	TRBJ1-2	NA	TRBV28	CASIPGGTNYGYTF	TGTGCCAGCATCCCGGGGGGCACTAACTATGGCTACACCTTC
NA	TRBJ1-1	NA	TRBV4-1	CASSPLPGNTEAFF	TGCGCCAGCAGCCCCCTGCCGGGGAACACTGAAGCTTTCTTT
NA	TRBJ2-7	TRBD2	TRBV18	CASSPQGGGSSYEQYF	TGTGCCAGCTCACCACAGGGCGGCGGGAGTTCCTACGAGCAGTACTTC
NA	TRBJ1-1	NA	TRBV18	CASSPNRNTEAFF	TGTGCCAGCTCACCAAACAGGAACACTGAAGCTTTCTTT
NA	TRBJ1-2	NA	TRBV5-6	CASSSYNYGYTF	TGTGCCAGCAGCTCTTATAACTATGGCTACACCTTC
NA	TRBJ2-5	TRBD2	TRBV7-2	CASSLKARLAEKQETQYF	TGTGCCAGCAGCTTAAAGGCTAGACTAGCGGAGAAACAAGAGACCCAGTACTTC
NA	TRBJ2-1	TRBD2	TRBV9	CASSVLGLAGLNEQFF	TGTGCCAGCAGCGTACTCGGACTAGCGGGACTAAATGAGCAGTTCTTC
NA	TRBJ1-6	NA	TRBV7-9	CASRPGVFGSSPLHF	TGTGCCAGCAGGCCCGGTGTGTTCGGGAGTTCACCCCTCCACTTT
NA	TRBJ2-7	TRBD2	TRBV28	CASSPRLAGVYPEQYF	TGTGCCAGCAGCCCTCGACTAGCGGGAGTGTATCCCGAGCAGTACTTC
once	TRBJ2-5	NA	TRBV10-1	CASSRTAKETQYF	TGCGCCAGCAGCCGGACAGCTAAAGAGACCCAGTACTTC